This section outlines one T cell receptor beta chain sequence together with its context. Antigen unknown. With V trimmed by 4 bases and J by 9 bases, 6 bases remained unmatched. The CDR3 contains 13 residues. CDR1 is SGHRS and CDR2 is YFSETQ in the germline V gene. The authors ran the assay at deep level. DNA input for the unsorted PBMC replicate PCRs was roughly 290 ng, 25,000 to 30,000 T cell genomes. Profiling relied on immunoSEQ multiplex PCR, and the TCRdb table lists in-frame clones only, not all of them. The sample consists of around 510,000 clones, around 76% of them appearing once. This record comes from a study of shared clonotypes between healthy human individuals. Study overall: Samples came from a couple of female and three male donors aged 18 to 49.

Findings and limits, study-wide: Only blood underwent sampling, and tissue repertoires likely differ.

The specimen sequenced was PBMCs. V gene TRBV5-1 combines with J gene TRBJ2-1, with 8 bases lining up with TRBD1. This TCR was recovered from a woman between 40 and 55 years old in good health. Some clones in this sample may be carry-over from other donors' samples. This CDR3 reads CASSVGQGGEQFF. In nucleotides, the CDR3 is TGCGCCAGCAGCGTAGGACAGGGCGGTGAGCAGTTCTTC.